A selection of T cell receptor beta chains follows, all from one sample in a study of control samples from healthy donors and cancer patients. The repertoire was sequenced with immunoSEQ multiplex PCR; TCRdb's copy has only in-frame clones and lacks some. Of around 180,000 clones listed, about 91% were seen once; the top ten hold 2% to 2.5%. The material sequenced was blood. The receptor set was obtained from a middle-aged woman in good health. CDR3s include the opening cysteine and the closing phenylalanine or tryptophan. Each record gives: clone size, D gene, J gene, V gene, CDR3 protein, CDR3 DNA. A D gene is named only where the DNA matches it firmly. Size is omitted from some rows. Given values are once, few, many or a class for expanded clones.

>NA|NA|TRBJ2-1|TRBV4-1
CASRGIGTVSYNEQFF
TGCGCCAGCAGGGGGATAGGAACAGTCTCCTACAATGAGCAGTTCTTC
>NA|TRBD1|TRBJ1-4|TRBV28
CASTKGQKLFF
TGTGCCAGCACGAAGGGACAGAAACTGTTTTTT
>NA|NA|TRBJ2-1|TRBV9
CASSKARANYNEQFF
TGTGCCAGCAGCAAGGCCAGGGCGAACTACAATGAGCAGTTCTTC
>NA|NA|TRBJ1-6|TRBV14
CASSQDLGDDSPLHF
TGTGCCAGCAGCCAAGATCTAGGGGACGATTCACCCCTCCACTTT
>NA|NA|TRBJ2-1|TRBV2
CASSESGNEQFF
TGTGCCAGCAGTGAGTCGGGAAATGAGCAGTTCTTC
>NA|NA|TRBJ1-3|TRBV29-1
CSVAGLHSGNTIYF
TGCAGCGTCGCAGGGTTACACTCTGGAAACACCATATATTTT
>NA|TRBD1|TRBJ2-7|TRBV5-1
CASSWDSPGEQYF
TGCGCCAGCAGCTGGGACAGCCCAGGGGAGCAGTACTTC
>NA|NA|TRBJ1-1|TRBV27
CASRRAGTEAFF
TGTGCCAGCAGGAGGGCAGGGACTGAAGCTTTCTTT
>NA|NA|TRBJ2-3|TRBV29-1
CSVDMGTDTQYF
TGCAGCGTTGACATGGGGACGGATACGCAGTATTTT
>NA|NA|TRBJ2-5|TRBV29-1
CSVGELEAGETQYF
TGCAGCGTTGGCGAGTTGGAGGCGGGAGAGACCCAGTACTTC
>NA|NA|TRBJ2-7|TRBV29-1
CSVENQGTYEQYF
TGCAGCGTTGAAAATCAGGGGACCTACGAGCAGTACTTC
>once|NA|TRBJ2-6|TRBV27
CASSPSPSGANVLTF
TGTGCCAGCAGTCCTTCGCCGTCTGGGGCCAACGTCCTGACTTTC
>NA|TRBD1|TRBJ1-6|TRBV19
CASSPQGGGSPLHF
TGTGCCAGTAGTCCCCAAGGGGGCGGTTCACCCCTCCACTTT
>NA|NA|TRBJ2-1|TRBV7-9
CASSPRGPLNEQFF
TGTGCCAGCAGCCCCCGGGGCCCACTCAATGAGCAGTTCTTC
>NA|NA|TRBJ1-1|TRBV28
CASSLGRGTEAFF
TGTGCCAGCAGTTTAGGACGGGGCACTGAAGCTTTCTTT
>once|TRBD2|TRBJ2-3|TRBV2
CASSWTSGWDTQYF
TGTGCCAGCAGCTGGACTAGCGGGTGGGATACGCAGTATTTT
>NA|NA|TRBJ1-3|TRBV6-5
CASSYSGHPAGNTIYF
TGTGCCAGCAGTTACTCGGGACACCCGGCTGGAAACACCATATATTTT
>NA|NA|TRBJ2-1|TRBV14
CASSQEGGAYNEQFF
TGTGCCAGCAGCCAAGAGGGGGGCGCCTACAATGAGCAGTTCTTC
>NA|TRBD1|TRBJ2-7|TRBV28
CASRRGQGSSYEQYF
TGTGCCAGCAGGCGCGGACAGGGAAGCTCCTACGAGCAGTACTTC
>once|TRBD1|TRBJ2-7|TRBV10-2
CASRDRDPSYEQYF
TGCGCCAGCAGGGACAGGGACCCTTCCTACGAGCAGTACTTC
>NA|TRBD1|TRBJ2-7|TRBV7-8
CASSSGTGGATLEQYF
TGTGCCAGCAGCTCAGGAACAGGGGGCGCGACTCTCGAGCAGTACTTC
>NA|NA|TRBJ2-7|TRBV5-1
CASSLPPFGSYEQYF
TGCGCCAGCAGCTTGCCTCCATTTGGTTCCTACGAGCAGTACTTC
>NA|TRBD2|TRBJ2-7|TRBV10-3
CAITSGGTSYEQYF
TGTGCCATCACTAGCGGGGGAACCTCCTACGAGCAGTACTTC
>NA|NA|TRBJ2-7|TRBV13
CASSLDHYEQYF
TGTGCCAGCAGCTTAGATCATTACGAGCAGTACTTC
>NA|NA|TRBJ2-7|TRBV24-1
CASAPTTNGAYEQYF
TGTGCCTCCGCCCCAACGACTAACGGAGCCTACGAGCAGTACTTC
>NA|TRBD1|TRBJ1-1|TRBV18
CASSPPGQTEAFF
TGTGCCAGCTCACCTCCGGGACAGACTGAAGCTTTCTTT
>NA|NA|TRBJ1-6|TRBV7-2
CASSFRSDNSPLHF
TGTGCCAGCAGCTTTAGGAGTGATAATTCACCCCTCCACTTT
>once|TRBD2|TRBJ2-1|TRBV5-4
CASSPGLAGINEQFF
TGTGCCAGCAGTCCTGGACTAGCGGGCATCAATGAGCAGTTCTTC
>NA|TRBD1|TRBJ1-1|TRBV6-4
CASSWTGNTEAFF
TGTGCCAGCAGTTGGACAGGGAACACTGAAGCTTTCTTT